The sequence of this TCR beta chain was determined in a study of T cells in Graves' hyperthyroidism and ophthalmopathy. Regarding the study as a whole: Expanded thyroid clonotypes (above 0.001) were mostly also found in blood. Patients with ophthalmopathy were separated from those with stable hyperthyroidism by a 13 V-J model.

The germline V gene encodes CDR1 SQVTM and CDR2 ANQGSEA. Trimming shortened V by 6 bases and J by 4 bases, and 12 bases separated the two germline ends. CDR3 length equals 12 residues. A few counts support this clonotype. Its target is not known. Amplified TCR beta CDR3 regions came from RNA transcripts. When the TCR CDR3 underwent first-round RT-PCR, the HTBI primer set was used. TCRdb ran MiXCR on the multiplex PCR reads and lists one entry per CDR3 protein. The sample lists about 530,000 distinct CDR3 sequences, 17% occurring once. Lactation, pregnancy, other autoimmune disease or uncontrolled infection excluded patients. PBMCs were obtained from 9.5 to 10 ml fresh peripheral blood.

The J gene is TRBJ1-1, the V gene TRBV29-1, with D possibly being TRBD1 (5 bases). This receptor was taken from a young woman with Graves' ophthalmopathy. The specimen sequenced was blood. This CDR3 reads CSVPGLSTEAFF. The DNA of the CDR3 is TGCAGCGTGCCGGGGCTATCCACTGAAGCTTTCTTT. The entire variable domain, with the rest obtained from reference TRBV29-1 and TRBJ1-1, is as follows: SAVISQKPSRDICQRGTSLTIQCQVDSQVTMMFWYRQQPGQSLTLIATANQGSEATYESGFVIDKFPISRPNLTFSTLTVSNMSPEDSSIYLCSVPGLSTEAFFGQGTRLTVV.